The 11 T cell receptor beta chains below come from one sample, sequenced in a study of T cell responses to AZD1222 COVID-19 vaccine. TCRdb's table, derived via immunoSEQ multiplex PCR, lists solely in-frame clones and lacks some. The repertoire holds under 150,000 clones, about 90% seen once, with 9% to 9.5% in the top ten. Material: peripheral blood, obtained 28 days after the second AZD1222 dose. These receptors all come from an adult who received the AZD1222 COVID-19 vaccine.

CDR3 amino acids: CASSEAGRLVGETQYF. The CDR3 bases are TGTGCCAGCAGTGAAGCTGGCAGGTTGGTAGGGGAGACCCAGTACTTC. This rearrangement joins TRBV6-1 to TRBJ2-5; D uncertain. Trimming took 0 bases from V and 5 from J, leaving 16 bases between them. Germline CDR1 reads MNHNS; CDR2 reads SASEGT. The CDR3 length is 16 residues.

The chain links TRBV19 to TRBJ1-4, with 9 nucleotides matching TRBD1. With V trimmed by 6 bases and J by 7 bases, 9 bases remained unmatched. Germline assignment: CDR1 LNHDA and CDR2 SQIVND (reference sequence). The CDR3 contains 15 residues. Here the CDR3 reads CASRKSGTGLEKLFF. The CDR3 nucleotides are TGTGCCAGTAGGAAAAGCGGGACAGGGCTTGAAAAACTGTTTTTT.

The rearrangement links TRBV6-1 to TRBJ1-1; D not certain. CDR1 is MNHNS and CDR2 is SASEGT in the germline V gene. Trimming removed 2 bases at V and 1 base at J, with 5 bases between. The length of the CDR3 is 13 residues. The CDR3 DNA reads TGTGCCAGCAGTGAAACTTGGAACACTGAAGCTTTCTTT. The encoded protein is CASSETWNTEAFF.

This clone showed up just a few times. The chain is built from TRBV2 and TRBJ2-5; a weak D match, TRBD2 (6 bases). CDR3 size: 13 residues. V was cut by 10 bases and J by 4 bases, with 16 bases left in between. Germline CDR1 and CDR2: SNHLY and FYNNEI. CDR3 sequence reads: CATHRLDGETQYF. The CDR3 nucleotides read TGTGCCACTCACCGACTAGATGGAGAGACCCAGTACTTC.

This rearrangement joins TRBV7-9 to TRBJ1-2; 7 bases align to TRBD1. J was trimmed by 3 bases and V by 5 bases; bases with no gene match: 6. The CDR3 runs to 14 residues. The germline CDR1 and CDR2 sequences are SEHNR and FQNEAQ (reference sequence). The CDR3 loop is CASSPAGQYYGYTF. The CDR3 bases are TGTGCCAGCAGCCCGGCGGGACAGTACTATGGCTACACCTTC.

The chain is built from TRBV18 and TRBJ1-2, with 8 bases matching TRBD1. Trimming took 5 bases from V and 4 from J; bases not matched to a gene: 6. The germline CDR1 and CDR2 sequences are KGHSH and LQKENI. The length of the CDR3 is 14 residues. CDR3 residues: CASSGRDRLYGYTF. The CDR3 DNA sequence: TGTGCCAGCTCAGGCCGGGACAGGCTCTATGGCTACACCTTC.

With regard to this clone: Other DNA sequences in this sample translate to the same CDR3. This chain uses TRBV7-9 with TRBJ1-5; no definite D call. The V gene's germline CDR1 is SEHNR and CDR2 FQNEAQ (reference sequence). V was trimmed by 1 base and J by 4 bases, leaving 5 bases between them. The CDR3 has 13 amino acids. CDR3 residues: CASSLDGNQPQHF. The CDR3 DNA is TGTGCCAGCAGCTTAGACGGGAATCAGCCCCAGCATTTT.

This clone was observed a single time. One end of the junction does not line up with germline, which may come from a read error. The chain couples TRBV27 to TRBJ1-4; no clear D gene. This CDR3 comprises 14 residues. Germline V gene data show CDR1 as MNHEY and CDR2 as SMNVEV (reference sequence). Written as DNA, the CDR3 is TGTGCAAGCAGACCGGGAATAAATAATGAAAAACTGTTTTTT. This translates into CASRPGINNEKLFF.

V and J are TRBV24-1 and TRBJ2-1, with 8 bases lining up with TRBD2. There are 14 residues in the CDR3. Germline CDR1 and CDR2: KGHDR and SFDVKD. Germline trimming cut 9 bases from V and 2 bases from J; bases unmatched to any gene: 5. The CDR3 nucleotides are TGTGCCACCTCTAGCGGGCCCCCCTACAATGAGCAGTTCTTC. Encoded protein: CATSSGPPYNEQFF.

The chain uses TRBV7-3 and TRBJ1-2; maybe TRBD1 (6 bases). Germline loops: CDR1 SGHTA, CDR2 FQGTGA. With 1 base removed from V and 7 bases from J, the gap between germline ends came to 10 bases. This CDR3 spans 13 amino acids. Here the CDR3 reads CASSLRGGSGYTF. The DNA for the CDR3 is TGTGCCAGCAGCTTAAGGGGGGGCTCTGGCTACACCTTC.

The table lists this clone with a count of one. The V gene is TRBV4-3, the J gene TRBJ1-1; no firm D call. The germline V and J ends were trimmed by 0 bases and 1 base, with 3 bases remaining between them. The CDR3 is 13 amino acids. In germline, CDR1 is LGHNA, CDR2 YSLEER. The CDR3 DNA sequence: TGCGCCAGCAGCCAAGAGGAGAACACTGAAGCTTTCTTT. It translates to CASSQEENTEAFF.